This T cell receptor beta chain comes out of a study of T cell responses to AZD1222 COVID-19 vaccine. Overall study findings and caveats: Close to half of spike-specific TCRs reportedly recognize unmutated variant regions. At baseline, just a handful of AZD1222 recipients tested seropositive. Donors were chiefly white British, with a greater number of females, and clonal diversity was perhaps underestimated.

Trimming took 2 bases from V and 10 from J; bases not matched to a gene: 8. The CDR3 consists of 15 residues. The germline gives CDR1 LGHDT, CDR2 YNNKEL (reference sequence). Points on this clone: The target antigen is unknown.

Both about-4-week and about-12-week second-dose recipients were combined. Only in-frame clones appear in the TCRdb table, and some are missing; sequencing was by immunoSEQ multiplex PCR. The data hold about 140,000 clones, with 92% observed a single time. The receptor was derived from an adult who received the AZD1222 COVID-19 vaccine. The gene calls are TRBV3-1 (or the pseudogene TRBV3-2) and TRBJ1-4; 9 bases are shared with TRBD1. The specimen comprised peripheral blood, sampled 28 days after the second AZD1222 dose. DNA for the CDR3: TGTGCCAGCAGCCAAACAGGGGGCGCGGACGGAAAACTGTTTTTT. It yields the protein CASSQTGGADGKLFF.